The sample holds a few counts of the clone carrying this T cell receptor (beta chain). The CDR3 runs 13 residues. Germline CDR1 is MGHRA and CDR2 is YSYEKL. V was cut by 0 bases and J by 6 bases, with 8 bases left in between. This sample was included in a study of blood T cells in healthy people across ages. Next came a second PCR, run for about 7 to 12 cycles, which used a sample-barcoded 5' primer along with a J-beta primer mix. Every single cDNA molecule received a tag from a template-switch adaptor with 12 random nucleotides. One entry per CDR3 protein, called by TCRdb with MiXCR from the 5' RACE reads. The sample comprises 1.2 million to 1.5 million distinct CDR3 sequences, roughly 60% of which are singletons, and 6.7% rests with the top ten.

This chain joins TRBV4-1 and TRBJ1-2; no clear D gene. The material sequenced was blood. The TCR originated in a young man in good health. In DNA, the CDR3 is TGCGCCAGCAGCCAAGAACGGGCTGATGGCTACACCTTC. Protein sequence: CASSQERADGYTF.